This note documents a single T cell receptor beta chain sequence. Its antigen is unknown. Germline V gene data show CDR1 as SNHLY and CDR2 as FYNNEI. The CDR3 consists of 12 residues. V was clipped by 2 bases and J by 5 bases, with 7 bases between them. This record comes from a study of cytomegalovirus exposure and HLA in healthy donors. Study observations and caveats: In an earlier analysis, productive rearrangement rates for most beta V segments clustered near 87% or 30%.

PCR involved 60 Vbeta and 13 Jbeta primers. Here immunoSEQ multiplex PCR was the method, and the copy in TCRdb shows in-frame clones only, minus some. Here the sample table reports tens of thousands of clones. The clonotype comes from a man younger than 35 in good health and CMV-seropositive. The sample taken for sequencing was PBMCs. This chain uses TRBV2 with TRBJ2-7, with D unresolved. DNA for the CDR3: TGTGCCAGCAGTGAACAGGCCCACGAGCAGTACTTC. It translates to CASSEQAHEQYF.